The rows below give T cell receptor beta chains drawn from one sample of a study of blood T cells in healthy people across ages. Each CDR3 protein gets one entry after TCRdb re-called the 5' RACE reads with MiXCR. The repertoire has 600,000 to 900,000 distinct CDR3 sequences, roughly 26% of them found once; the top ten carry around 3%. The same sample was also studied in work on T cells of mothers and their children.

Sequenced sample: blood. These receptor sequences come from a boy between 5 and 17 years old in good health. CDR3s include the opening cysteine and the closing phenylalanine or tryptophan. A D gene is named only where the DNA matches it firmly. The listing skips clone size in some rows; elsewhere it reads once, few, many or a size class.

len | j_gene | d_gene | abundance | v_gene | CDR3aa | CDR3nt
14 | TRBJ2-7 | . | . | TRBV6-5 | CASSYRQEGREQYF | TGTGCCAGCAGTTACCGGCAGGAAGGACGCGAGCAGTACTTC
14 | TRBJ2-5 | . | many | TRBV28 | CASSLVGSGETQYF | TGTGCCAGCAGTTTAGTGGGGTCGGGGGAGACCCAGTACTTC
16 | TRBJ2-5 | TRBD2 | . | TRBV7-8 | CASSLKGLAGKETQYF | TGTGCCAGCAGCTTAAAGGGGCTAGCGGGGAAGGAGACCCAGTACTTC
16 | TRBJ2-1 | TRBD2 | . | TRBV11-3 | CASSLGWPAGEYEQFF | TGTGCCAGCAGCTTAGGATGGCCAGCGGGAGAGTATGAGCAGTTCTTC
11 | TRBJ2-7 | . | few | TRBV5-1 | CASSLGPQQYF | TGCGCCAGCAGCTTGGGGCCTCAGCAGTACTTC
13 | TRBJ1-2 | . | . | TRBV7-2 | CASSPRQAGGYTF | TGTGCCAGCAGCCCCCGACAGGCGGGTGGCTACACCTTC
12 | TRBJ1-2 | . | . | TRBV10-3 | CASTSDNYGYTF | TGTGCCAGCACCAGCGACAACTATGGCTACACCTTC
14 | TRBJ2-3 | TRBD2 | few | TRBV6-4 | CASSPGLGSDTQYF | TGTGCCAGCAGCCCGGGACTAGGCTCAGATACGCAGTATTTT
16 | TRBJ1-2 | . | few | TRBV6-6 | CASSYSTIPRGGGYTF | TGTGCCAGCAGTTACTCTACTATTCCCAGGGGAGGTGGCTACACCTTC
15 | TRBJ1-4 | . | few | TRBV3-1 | CASSQDSRVREKLFF | TGTGCCAGCAGCCAAGATTCCAGGGTTCGTGAAAAACTGTTTTTT
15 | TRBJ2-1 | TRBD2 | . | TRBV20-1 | CSASGAGGGSYEQFF | TGCAGTGCTAGTGGTGCCGGCGGGGGGTCTTATGAGCAGTTCTTC
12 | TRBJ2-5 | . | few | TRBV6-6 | CASSFSLGEQYF | TGTGCCAGCAGTTTTTCCCTCGGGGAGCAGTACTTC
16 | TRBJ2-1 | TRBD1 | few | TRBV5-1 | CASSSQGALLSFEQFF | TGCGCCAGCAGCTCGCAGGGGGCCCTTCTAAGTTTTGAGCAGTTCTTC
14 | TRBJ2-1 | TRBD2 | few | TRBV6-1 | CASSEVGGGDEQFF | TGTGCCAGCAGTGAAGTCGGGGGGGGCGATGAGCAGTTCTTC
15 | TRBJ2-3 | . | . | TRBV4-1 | CASSPLRGTTDTQYF | TGCGCCAGCAGCCCGCTAAGGGGTACGACAGATACGCAGTATTTT
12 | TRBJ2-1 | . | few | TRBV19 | CASSIVYNEQFF | TGTGCCAGTAGTATAGTGTACAATGAGCAGTTCTTC
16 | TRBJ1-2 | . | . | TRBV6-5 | CASSYSSRGAVGGYTF | TGTGCCAGCAGTTACTCGAGTAGGGGAGCGGTCGGTGGCTACACCTTC
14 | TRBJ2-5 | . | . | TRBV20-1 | CSALRGAGGTTQYF | TGCAGTGCTCTACGAGGGGCCGGCGGCACAACCCAGTACTTC
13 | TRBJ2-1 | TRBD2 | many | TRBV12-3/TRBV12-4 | CASSPASGNEQFF | TGTGCCAGCAGCCCGGCTAGCGGCAATGAGCAGTTCTTC
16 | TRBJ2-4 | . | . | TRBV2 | CASRAGKGEAKNIQYF | TGTGCCAGCAGAGCTGGTAAAGGGGAAGCCAAAAACATTCAGTACTTC
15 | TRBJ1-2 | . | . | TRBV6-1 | CASSERQGWNYGYTF | TGTGCCAGCAGTGAAAGGCAGGGTTGGAACTATGGCTACACCTTC
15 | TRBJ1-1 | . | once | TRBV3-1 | CASSQSRGGGTEAFF | TGTGCCAGCAGCCAATCAAGGGGCGGGGGCACTGAAGCTTTCTTT
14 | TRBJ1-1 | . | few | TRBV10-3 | CAIKEQVTNTEAFF | TGTGCCATCAAAGAACAGGTGACGAACACTGAAGCTTTCTTT
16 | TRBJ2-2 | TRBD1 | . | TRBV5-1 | CASSPADREYTGELFF | TGCGCCAGCAGCCCCGCAGACAGGGAATACACCGGGGAGCTGTTTTTT
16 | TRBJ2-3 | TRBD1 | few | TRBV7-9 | CASSFHRDRSTDTQYF | TGTGCCAGCAGCTTTCACCGGGACAGGAGCACAGATACGCAGTATTTT
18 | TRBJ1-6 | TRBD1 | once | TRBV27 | CASSPSKGAVTYNSPLHF | TGTGCCAGCAGTCCCTCAAAGGGGGCAGTAACCTATAATTCACCCCTCCACTTT
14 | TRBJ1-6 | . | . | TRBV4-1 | CASSHPSTISPLHF | TGCGCCAGCAGCCACCCCAGTACAATTTCACCCCTCCACTTT
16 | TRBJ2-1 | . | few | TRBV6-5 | CASSYSRAASYNEQFF | TGTGCCAGCAGTTACTCTAGGGCGGCCTCCTACAATGAGCAGTTCTTC
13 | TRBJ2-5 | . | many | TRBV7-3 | CASSFAARETQYF | TGTGCCAGCAGCTTCGCCGCCCGGGAGACCCAGTACTTC